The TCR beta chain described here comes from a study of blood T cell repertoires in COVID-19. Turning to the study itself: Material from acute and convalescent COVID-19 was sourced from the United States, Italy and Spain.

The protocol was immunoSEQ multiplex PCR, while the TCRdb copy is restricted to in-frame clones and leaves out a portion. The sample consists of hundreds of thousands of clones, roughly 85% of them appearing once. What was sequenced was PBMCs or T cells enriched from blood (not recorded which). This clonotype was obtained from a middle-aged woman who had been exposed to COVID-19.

CDR3 sequence: CASSRQGFNSPLHF. CDR3 sequence (DNA): TGTGCCAGCAGCCGCCAGGGGTTTAATTCACCCCTCCACTTT. V is TRBV7-9 and J is TRBJ1-6, with D possibly matching TRBD1 (6 bases). The CDR3 is 14 residues long. The germline CDR1 and CDR2 sequences are SEHNR and FQNEAQ (reference sequence). V was shortened by 5 bases and J by 6 bases, with 11 bases between the two germline ends.